One and the same sample provided the 12 T cell receptor beta chains below, sequenced in a study of lymphopenia after photon versus proton radiotherapy. Assay: immunoSEQ multiplex PCR; the TCRdb copy retains only in-frame clones and omits some. The sample has about 34,000 clones, about 87% seen once. This material consisted of peripheral blood, taken from a patient treated with proton-based radiotherapy. The receptors were gathered from a woman in her seventies with pancreatic cancer.

The chain carries TRBV27 and TRBJ2-1; maybe TRBD1 (6 bases). Germline CDR1 reads MNHEY; CDR2 reads SMNVEV (reference sequence). The CDR3 covers 14 residues. V shed 3 bases and J shed 3 bases, with 9 bases lying between them. CDR3 nucleotides: TGTGCCAGCAGTTTGACAGGCGTCTACAATGAGCAGTTCTTC. The encoded protein is CASSLTGVYNEQFF.

This clone has just one count. The J gene is TRBJ2-2, the V gene TRBV7-2; D may correspond to TRBD1 or TRBD2 (7 bases each). V gave up 4 bases and J gave up 2 bases, with 14 bases separating them. The CDR3 loop spans 16 amino acids. The germline V gene has CDR1 SGHTA and CDR2 FQGNSA. The CDR3 sequence is CASSWEGQLNTGELFF. Written as DNA, the CDR3 is TGTGCCAGCAGCTGGGAGGGACAGCTAAACACCGGGGAGCTGTTTTTT.

J is TRBJ1-2 and V is TRBV4-3; D is possibly TRBD1 (5 bases). CDR3 length: 17 amino acids. The V and J ends lost 0 bases and 8 bases respectively, with 22 bases between them. Germline V gives CDR1 LGHNA, CDR2 YSLEER. The DNA for the CDR3 is TGCGCCAGCAGCCAAGATCATTTCGGACCGGCGTGGGGGGGCTACACCTTC. The encoded protein is CASSQDHFGPAWGGYTF.

The chain carries TRBV28 and TRBJ1-2; D perhaps matches TRBD1 (6 bases). The CDR3 length is 15 residues. V dropped 6 bases and J dropped 8 bases, with 22 bases sitting between them. The germline V gene has CDR1 MDHEN and CDR2 SYDVKM. The CDR3 loop is CASREGQGLVGGYTF. CDR3 DNA sequence: TGTGCCAGCAGGGAGGGGCAGGGGCTAGTAGGGGGCTACACCTTC.

The J gene is TRBJ1-3, the V gene TRBV5-1; TRBD1 agrees at 7 bases. J lost 7 bases, V lost 0 bases, and 4 bases had no gene match. This CDR3 comprises 14 residues. Germline lookup yields CDR1 SGHRS and CDR2 YFSETQ. CDR3 sequence reads: CASSLDRGRNTIYF. CDR3 coding DNA: TGCGCCAGCAGCTTGGACAGGGGAAGGAACACCATATATTTT.

The rearrangement joins TRBV29-1 to TRBJ2-5; tentatively, D is TRBD2 (5 bases). The germline V gene encodes CDR1 SQVTM and CDR2 ANQGSEA. V shed 0 bases and J shed 4 bases, with 9 bases lying between them. The CDR3 extends over 13 amino acids. The CDR3 region has the DNA TGCAGCGTTGAAGAGAGGGCCAGAGAGACCCAGTACTTC. Amino acids: CSVEERARETQYF.

This clone was seen a handful of times. The chain couples TRBV5-1 to TRBJ2-3; D unclear. The CDR3 contains 14 residues. Germline values: CDR1 SGHRS, CDR2 YFSETQ. V dropped 1 base and J dropped 0 bases, with 6 bases sitting between them. CDR3 DNA sequence: TGCGCCAGCAGCTTGATAAGTAGCACAGATACGCAGTATTTT. Its translation: CASSLISSTDTQYF.

V gene TRBV11-2 combines with J gene TRBJ2-1; no reliable D call. Germline loops: CDR1 SGHAT, CDR2 FQNNGV. This CDR3 region has 11 residues. V was shortened by 4 bases and J by 6 bases, with 4 bases between the two germline ends. CDR3 loop: CASSSANEQFF. In nucleotides, the CDR3 is TGTGCCAGCAGCTCGGCCAATGAGCAGTTCTTC.

This clone has a single count. The gene calls are TRBV6-6 and TRBJ2-7, with D possibly matching TRBD2 (6 bases). Trimming cost V 2 bases and J 8 bases, with 16 bases left between them. This CDR3 is built from 14 residues. Germline CDR1 and CDR2: MNHNY and SVGAGI (reference sequence). The CDR3 coding sequence is TGTGCCAGCAGTTACGGCGGGGCGGTGGAGAAGCAGTACTTC. Translated: CASSYGGAVEKQYF.

V and J are TRBV11-3 and TRBJ2-7; D possibly matches TRBD1 or TRBD2 (5 bases each). Germline CDR1 reads SGHNT; CDR2 reads YENEEA. V lost 2 bases and J lost 5, with 10 bases in between. The CDR3 sequence is 13 residues long. CDR3 residues: CASSLNMGDEQYF. For the CDR3, the DNA is TGTGCCAGCAGCTTAAATATGGGGGACGAGCAGTACTTC.

The chain joins TRBV7-8 to TRBJ2-3; D possibly corresponds to TRBD1 (6 bases). V shed 5 bases and J shed 0 bases, with 12 bases lying between them. CDR1 and CDR2 from the germline V gene are SGHVS and FQNEAQ. The CDR3 is made up of 15 amino acids. Here the CDR3 reads CASSLQGTSTDTQYF. The CDR3 region has the DNA TGTGCCAGCAGCCTTCAAGGGACAAGCACAGATACGCAGTATTTT.

The chain is built from TRBV5-1 and TRBJ2-7; 11 bases are a match to TRBD2. V trimming: 0 bases; J trimming: 3 bases; junction bases outside the gene matches: 2. Germline CDR1 reads SGHRS; CDR2 reads YFSETQ. This CDR3 spans 15 amino acids. The DNA for the CDR3 is TGCGCCAGCAGCTTGGTAGCGGGAGGGTTCTACGAGCAGTACTTC. This encodes CASSLVAGGFYEQYF.